Each of the 5 T cell receptor beta chains below was sequenced from the same sample in a study of cytomegalovirus exposure and HLA in healthy donors. 13 Jbeta primers and 60 Vbeta primers were used for the PCR. The repertoire was sequenced with immunoSEQ multiplex PCR; TCRdb's copy has only in-frame clones and lacks some. Among 150,000 or so clones listed, 79% were seen once. The sequenced sample was PBMCs. These receptors were taken from a woman in her 40s in good health and CMV-seropositive.

This chain connects TRBV2 to TRBJ1-4; D is possibly TRBD1 (6 bases). Trimming cost V 5 bases and J 0 bases, with 10 bases left between them. CDR3 length: 15 residues. CDR1 and CDR2 from the germline V gene are SNHLY and FYNNEI. CDR3 sequence reads: CASSRDIATNEKLFF. The CDR3 DNA reads TGTGCCAGCAGTAGGGACATTGCAACTAATGAAAAACTGTTTTTT. Supplemented by reference TRBV2 and TRBJ1-4, the full variable domain reads EPEVTQTPSHQVTQMGQEVILRCVPISNHLYFYWYRQILGQKVEFLVSFYNNEISEKSEIFDDQFSVERPDGSNFTLKIRSTKLEDSAMYFCASSRDIATNEKLFFGSGTQLSVL.

The J gene is TRBJ1-4, the V gene TRBV27; D remains ambiguous. Germline V gene sequence: CDR1 MNHEY, CDR2 SMNVEV (reference sequence). Trimming took 3 bases from V and 7 from J, leaving 12 bases between them. The CDR3 runs 14 residues. DNA of the CDR3: TGTGCCAGCAGTTTCGGGTCTTTGGGTGAAAAACTGTTTTTT. It yields the protein CASSFGSLGEKLFF.

The CDR3 nucleotides read TGTGCCAGCATCGCCCCCCGGGGGGGGCTAGAGGAGCAGTACTTC. Protein product: CASIAPRGGLEEQYF. The chain employs TRBV28 and TRBJ2-7; 8 bases fit TRBD2. V lost 7 bases, J lost 7 bases, and 15 bases stayed unmatched. The CDR3 is 15 residues long. CDR1 is MDHEN, CDR2 SYDVKM, per germline.

CDR3 in DNA: TGCGCCAGCAGTCAGGACAGGGGCGGCTACACCTTC. Translating gives CASSQDRGGYTF. The gene calls are TRBV10-1 and TRBJ1-2, with 9 bases fitting TRBD1. Germline trimming cut 5 bases from V and 8 bases from J; bases unmatched to any gene: 3. The germline CDR1 and CDR2 sequences are WNHNN and SYGVQD (reference sequence). CDR3 length: 12 amino acids.

The chain combines TRBV9 with TRBJ2-1, with D perhaps TRBD2 (7 bases). V lost 0 bases and J lost 2, with 12 bases in between. Germline CDR1 is SGDLS and CDR2 is YYNGEE. The CDR3 length is 16 residues. CDR3: CASSVAEGGPYNEQFF. The DNA of the CDR3 is TGTGCCAGCAGCGTAGCTGAGGGGGGGCCCTACAATGAGCAGTTCTTC.